This T cell receptor beta chain derives from a study of T-cell memory formation after mild COVID-19. About the research overall: In these data, TCR clusters were largely donor specific. Study findings and constraints: Contracting clones localized mainly to CM and EM when CD4+ and mainly to EMRA when CD8+. There was a balanced CD4/CD8 profile in clones contracting day 15 to 85, and later expanders leaned CD4+.

The TCR alpha and TCR beta cDNA libraries, bearing sample barcodes and UMIs, were generated by 5'RACE using constant-segment primers. TCRdb called the 5' RACE reads again in MiXCR, with one record for every CDR3 protein. The data show 350,000 to 400,000 distinct CDR3 sequences, roughly 21% seen once. Comment on this clonotype: Its antigen remains unknown.

What was sequenced was PBMCs or a T cell subset sorted from them (not recorded which). This TCR came from an adult woman who had mild COVID-19 (a few samples of this study predate the infection). Cell type and time point are not known.

DNA of the CDR3: TGTGCCAGCAGGGGTACCGGGACTAGGAACACCGGGGAGCTGTTTTTT. It is translated as CASRGTGTRNTGELFF. This rearrangement joins TRBV7-3 to TRBJ2-2; 8 bases are a match to TRBD2. This CDR3 contains 16 residues. Germline V gene data show CDR1 as SGHTA and CDR2 as FQGTGA. Trimming at V came to 6 bases and at J to 1 base, leaving 7 bases not matched to a gene.